This T cell receptor beta chain is from a study of T cell changes during pregnancy in multiple sclerosis. This CDR3 contains 15 residues. CDR1 is KGHSH, CDR2 LQKENI, per germline. V gave up 2 bases and J gave up 1 base, with 11 bases separating them. The assay was immunoSEQ multiplex PCR, and TCRdb's table has in-frame clones only and misses some. The sample contains approximately 99,000 clones, approximately 94% of which appear only once. The sample was peripheral blood, taken after pregnancy. This chain uses TRBV18 with TRBJ1-1; a weak D match, TRBD1 (5 bases). This receptor was obtained from a female donor with multiple sclerosis, enrolled in a pregnancy study. CDR3 in DNA: TGTGCCAGCTCACCATGGGGACTAGCGAACACTGAAGCTTTCTTT. This gives the protein CASSPWGLANTEAFF.